This is a list of T cell receptor beta chains from one sample in a study of cytomegalovirus exposure and HLA in healthy donors. Clones were sequenced by immunoSEQ multiplex PCR, and TCRdb holds only the in-frame ones, with some missing. The table has 120,000 or so clones, around 75% seen once; the top ten hold over 2.5%. The specimen was PBMCs. The receptors shown here come from a woman between 45 and 60 years old in good health and CMV-seronegative. CDR3s include the opening cysteine and the closing phenylalanine or tryptophan. D genes are given only for firm matches. Not every row has a clone size; where given, it reads once, few, many or a size class.

d_call j_call clone_size v_call cdr3_aa cdr3_nt
TRBD1 TRBJ1-1 - TRBV9 CASSAGTGMNTEAFF TGTGCCAGCAGCGCGGGGACAGGGATGAACACTGAAGCTTTCTTT
- TRBJ2-5 - TRBV5-3 CARSMTSGTSRELKETQYF TGTGCCAGAAGCATGACTTCCGGGACTTCTCGCGAGCTCAAAGAGACCCAGTACTTC
- TRBJ2-2 - TRBV5-1 CASSSMTRNTGELFF TGCGCCAGCAGCTCAATGACAAGGAACACCGGGGAGCTGTTTTTT
TRBD2 TRBJ2-7 - TRBV4-2 CASSQNGLAAEQYF TGTGCCAGCAGCCAAAATGGACTAGCGGCCGAGCAGTACTTC
- TRBJ2-1 - TRBV6-1 CASSEASGQSSGNEQFF TGTGCCAGCAGTGAAGCATCAGGGCAGTCGTCGGGCAATGAGCAGTTCTTC
- TRBJ1-1 - TRBV4-3 CASSQGVAAMGTEAFF TGCGCCAGCAGCCAAGGGGTAGCGGCTATGGGGACTGAAGCTTTCTTT
- TRBJ2-3 - TRBV9 CASSPSPTDTQYF TGTGCCAGCAGCCCATCCCCCACAGATACGCAGTATTTT
TRBD1 TRBJ2-2 - TRBV15 CATSGPQGLDTGELFF TGTGCCACCAGCGGCCCACAGGGGCTGGACACCGGGGAGCTGTTTTTT
- TRBJ2-1 - TRBV11-2 CASSPARGGGDEQFF TGTGCCAGCAGCCCAGCCCGTGGGGGGGGCGATGAGCAGTTCTTC
TRBD2 TRBJ2-7 - TRBV11-1 CASSLEPSGEREQYF TGTGCCAGCAGCTTAGAGCCTAGCGGGGAGAGGGAGCAGTACTTC
TRBD1 TRBJ2-2 - TRBV6-5 CASSEMTGVGELFF TGTGCCAGCAGTGAAATGACAGGGGTCGGGGAGCTGTTTTTT
TRBD1 TRBJ2-1 - TRBV4-2 CASSPIGDRFSDSVNEQFF TGTGCCAGCAGCCCGATAGGGGACAGGTTTTCGGACTCGGTCAATGAGCAGTTCTTC
- TRBJ2-7 - TRBV28 CASSLYRSTRYYEQYF TGTGCCAGCAGTCTTTATAGATCGACTAGATACTACGAGCAGTACTTC
- TRBJ1-6 few TRBV27 CASSLTGYNNSPLHF TGTGCCAGCAGTTTAACGGGGTACAATAATTCACCCCTCCACTTT
- TRBJ2-5 - TRBV30 CAWTRGRQETQYF TGTGCCTGGACCCGGGGTCGGCAAGAGACCCAGTACTTC
TRBD2 TRBJ2-1 - TRBV7-9 CSSRQAGGLLYNEQFF TGTTCCAGCAGACAAGCGGGAGGTCTCCTCTACAATGAGCAGTTCTTC
- TRBJ2-4 once TRBV15 CATSMVDGGAKNIQYF TGTGCCACCAGTATGGTTGACGGGGGAGCCAAAAACATTCAGTACTTC
TRBD2 TRBJ2-2 - TRBV6-1 CASSDRGGGRFWELFF TGTGCCAGCAGTGATCGGGGGGGCGGGCGTTTTTGGGAGCTGTTTTTT
- TRBJ2-3 - TRBV4-3 CASSQEGSGTDTQYF TGCGCCAGCAGCCAAGAAGGTAGCGGCACAGATACGCAGTATTTT
TRBD2 TRBJ2-1 - TRBV2 CASSDRTRSVPNEQFF TGTGCCAGCAGTGATCGGACTAGGTCGGTGCCCAATGAGCAGTTCTTC
TRBD1 TRBJ2-2 once TRBV2 CASTKTGETGELFF TGTGCCAGCACAAAGACAGGGGAAACCGGGGAGCTGTTTTTT
TRBD2 TRBJ2-3 - TRBV27 CASSTPTSRSDTQYF TGTGCCAGCAGTACACCGACTAGCAGGTCAGATACGCAGTATTTT